This passage covers 2 T cell receptor beta chains from one sample sequenced in a study of blood T cell repertoires in COVID-19. Sequenced by immunoSEQ multiplex PCR; TCRdb stores in-frame clones only, minus some. The sample holds about 65,000 clones, approximately 75% seen once. The material sequenced was peripheral blood. Source of these receptors: a man older than 75 with acute or convalescent COVID-19.

The chain combines TRBV6-5 with TRBJ1-5; TRBD1 agrees at 7 bases. Looked up from germline, CDR1 is MNHEY and CDR2 is SVGAGI. This CDR3 contains 15 residues. J gave up 6 bases and V 6 bases, and 11 bases lay outside the gene matches. The CDR3, as DNA: TGTGCCAGCAGCCCGACAGGGAATGCGGGTCAGCCCCAGCATTTT. The encoded protein is CASSPTGNAGQPQHF.

The chain has TRBV2 and TRBJ2-3, with 10 nucleotides matching TRBD1. CDR1 is SNHLY and CDR2 is FYNNEI in the germline V gene. CDR3 length equals 14 residues. The V gene end was trimmed by 7 bases and the J gene end by 2 bases; junction bases not matched to a gene: 3. CDR3 in amino acids: CASTGQGLTDTQYF. DNA for the CDR3: TGTGCCAGCACGGGACAGGGGCTCACAGATACGCAGTATTTT.